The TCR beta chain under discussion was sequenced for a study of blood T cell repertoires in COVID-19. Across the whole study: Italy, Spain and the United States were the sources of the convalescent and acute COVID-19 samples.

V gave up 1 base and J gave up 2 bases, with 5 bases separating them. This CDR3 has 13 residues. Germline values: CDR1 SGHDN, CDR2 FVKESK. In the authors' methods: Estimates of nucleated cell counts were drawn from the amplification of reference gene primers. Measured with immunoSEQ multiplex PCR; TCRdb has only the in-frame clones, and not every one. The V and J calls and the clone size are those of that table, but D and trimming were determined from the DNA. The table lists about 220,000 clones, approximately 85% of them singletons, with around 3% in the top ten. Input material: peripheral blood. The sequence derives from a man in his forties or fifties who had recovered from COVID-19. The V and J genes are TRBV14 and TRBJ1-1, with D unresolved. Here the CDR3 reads CASSQGVNTEAFF. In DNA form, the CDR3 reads TGTGCCAGCAGCCAAGGAGTCAACACTGAAGCTTTCTTT.